This TCR beta chain was obtained from a study of OX40 agonist ivuxolimab in advanced cancers. Some clones are missing from TCRdb's copy, which holds only in-frame ones; the method was immunoSEQ multiplex PCR. In the table there are more than 9,500 clones, 80% to 95% of which are singletons. The germline CDR1 and CDR2 sequences are SGHDT and YYEEEE. The CDR3 is 18 amino acids. V lost 1 base, J lost 4 bases, and 16 bases stayed unmatched. The rearrangement uses TRBV5-6 and TRBJ1-1, with 7 bases aligning to TRBD1. The receptor's source is an adult with an advanced solid tumor such as melanoma, head and neck, liver or kidney cancer. Material: CD4+ or CD8+ T cells sorted from blood, obtained in a trial of the OX40 agonist ivuxolimab. The CDR3 sequence: CASSLLRRDRAVGTEAFF. The CDR3 coding sequence is TGTGCCAGCAGCTTGTTAAGGAGGGACAGAGCGGTCGGCACTGAAGCTTTCTTT.